The clone carrying this T cell receptor beta chain was seen only a few times. Its target is not known. Germline CDR1 is SGHKS and CDR2 is YYEKEE (reference sequence). CDR3 length equals 16 residues. Deletions cut 0 bases from V and 4 bases from J, with 16 bases between. MiXCR was run by TCRdb on the RT-PCR reads, yielding one entry per CDR3 protein. Of fewer than 600,000 distinct CDR3 sequences listed, 6% to 9% are singletons. The entry originates in a study of response to subunit inactivated influenza vaccine. Findings of the study overall: The authors offered the suggestion that each seasonal influenza vaccination recruits few new T cells.

The receptor's source is a man between 50 and 75 years old who received an inactivated influenza vaccine. The chain employs TRBV5-5 and TRBJ2-5; D is uncertain. The sequencing here drew on PBMCs from blood, taken around 25 months after vaccination. CDR3 in DNA: TGTGCCAGCAGCTTGGATTTATCTTTGGGTGGAGAGACCCAGTACTTC. Translating it yields CASSLDLSLGGETQYF.